The 6 T cell receptor beta chains listed next were all sequenced from one sample in a study of T cells in Graves' hyperthyroidism and ophthalmopathy. Amplified regions were TCR beta CDR3 sequences from RNA transcripts. HTBI primers drove first-round RT-PCR of the TCR CDR3. TCRdb recomputed calls from the multiplex PCR reads with MiXCR, one row per CDR3 protein. The sample has some 570,000 distinct CDR3 sequences, more than 13% seen once. Sequencing input: blood. All receptors come from a woman younger than 30 with Graves' ophthalmopathy.

The chain carries TRBV24-1 and TRBJ2-2; no reliable D call. With 6 bases removed from V and 0 bases from J, the gap between germline ends came to 7 bases. Germline values: CDR1 KGHDR, CDR2 SFDVKD. This CDR3 spans 14 amino acids. This CDR3 reads CATSLHANTGELFF. CDR3 DNA sequence: TGTGCCACCAGTCTACACGCGAACACCGGGGAGCTGTTTTTT.

This clonotype has a handful of counts. This chain uses TRBV28 with TRBJ2-6; D gene ambiguous. The CDR3 is made up of 16 amino acids. CDR1 and CDR2 from the germline V gene are MDHEN and SYDVKM. Trimming cost V 3 bases and J 0 bases, with 9 bases left between them. The CDR3 spells CASSLDRVSGANVLTF. For the CDR3, the DNA is TGTGCCAGCAGTTTGGACCGCGTCTCTGGGGCCAACGTCCTGACTTTC. The variable domain in full, with the rest retrieved from reference TRBV28 and TRBJ2-6, is DVKVTQSSRYLVKRTGEKVFLECVQDMDHENMFWYRQDPGLGLRLIYFSYDVKMKEKGDIPEGYSVSREKKERFSLILESASTNQTSMYLCASSLDRVSGANVLTFGAGSRLTVL.

This clonotype has a count of ten or more. The J gene is TRBJ2-7, the V gene TRBV7-6, with 9 bases aligning to TRBD1. The CDR3 sequence is 15 residues long. Germline V gene data show CDR1 as SGHVS and CDR2 as FNYEAQ. Trimming took 2 bases from V and 2 from J; bases not matched to a gene: 4. CDR3 region: CASSLRRTGAYEQYF. CDR3 bases: TGTGCCAGCAGCTTAAGGCGGACAGGGGCCTACGAGCAGTACTTC.

This clonotype appeared many times. The rearrangement uses TRBV29-1 and TRBJ2-7, with 7 nucleotides matching TRBD2. J was trimmed by 2 bases and V by 3 bases; bases with no gene match: 7. The CDR3 extends over 14 amino acids. Germline-derived CDR1 and CDR2 are SQVTM and ANQGSEA. CDR3 sequence (DNA): TGCAGCGTTGAGGGTAGCGGGCTAGCCTACGAGCAGTACTTC. Its translation: CSVEGSGLAYEQYF.

Ten or more counts support this clonotype. This chain connects TRBV9 to TRBJ2-1; 14 nucleotides align to TRBD2. The CDR3 is 14 residues long. With 7 bases clipped from V and 6 bases from J, the junction kept 3 bases outside the gene matches. Germline CDR1 SGDLS, CDR2 YYNGEE. CDR3: CASEGTSGSNEQFF. In nucleotides, the CDR3 is TGTGCCAGCGAGGGGACTAGCGGGAGCAATGAGCAGTTCTTC.

This chain connects TRBV20-1 to TRBJ1-4, with D unclear. With 0 bases removed from V and 8 bases from J, the gap between germline ends came to 10 bases. CDR3 size: 13 residues. CDR1 DFQATT and CDR2 SNEGSKA come from the germline V gene (reference sequence). The CDR3 sequence is CSARDGSGEKLFF. The CDR3 DNA reads as TGCAGTGCTAGAGATGGGAGCGGGGAAAAACTGTTTTTT.